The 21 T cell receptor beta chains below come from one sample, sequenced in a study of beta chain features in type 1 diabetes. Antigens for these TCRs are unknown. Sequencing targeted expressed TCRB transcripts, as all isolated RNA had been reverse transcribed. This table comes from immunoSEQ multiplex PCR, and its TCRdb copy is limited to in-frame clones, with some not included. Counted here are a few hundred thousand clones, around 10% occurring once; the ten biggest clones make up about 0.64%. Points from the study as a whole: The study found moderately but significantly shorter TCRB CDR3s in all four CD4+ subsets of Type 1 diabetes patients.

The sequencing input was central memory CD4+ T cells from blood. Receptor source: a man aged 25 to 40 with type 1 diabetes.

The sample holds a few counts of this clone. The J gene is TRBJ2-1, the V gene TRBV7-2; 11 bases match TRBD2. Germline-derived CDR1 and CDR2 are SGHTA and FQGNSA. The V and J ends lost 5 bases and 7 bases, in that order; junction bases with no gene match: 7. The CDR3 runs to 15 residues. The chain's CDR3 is CASSPLAGEGNEQFF. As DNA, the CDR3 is TGTGCCAGCAGCCCACTAGCGGGAGAAGGAAATGAGCAGTTCTTC.

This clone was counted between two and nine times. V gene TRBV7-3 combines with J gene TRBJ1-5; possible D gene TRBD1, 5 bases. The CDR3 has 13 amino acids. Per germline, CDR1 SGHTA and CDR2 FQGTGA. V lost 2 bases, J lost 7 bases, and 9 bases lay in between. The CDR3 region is CASSLGGEQPQHF. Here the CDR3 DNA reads TGTGCCAGCAGCTTAGGGGGAGAACAGCCCCAGCATTTT.

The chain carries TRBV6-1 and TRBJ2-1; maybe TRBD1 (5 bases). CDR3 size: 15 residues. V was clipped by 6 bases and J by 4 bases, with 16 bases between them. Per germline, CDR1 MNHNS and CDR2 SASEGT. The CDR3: CASSIQGNRYNEQFF. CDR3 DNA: TGTGCCAGCAGCATCCAGGGAAATCGTTACAATGAGCAGTTCTTC.

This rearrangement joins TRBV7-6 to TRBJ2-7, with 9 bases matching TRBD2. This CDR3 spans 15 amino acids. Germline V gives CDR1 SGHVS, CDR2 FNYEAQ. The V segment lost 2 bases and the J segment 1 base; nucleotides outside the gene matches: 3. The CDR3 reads CASSLSTSGSYEQYF. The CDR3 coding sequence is TGTGCCAGCAGCTTATCGACTAGCGGTTCCTACGAGCAGTACTTC.

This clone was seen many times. The CDR3 spells CASSPLDTKNIQYF. In DNA form, the CDR3 reads TGTGCCAGCAGCCCTTTGGACACAAAAAACATTCAGTACTTC. The chain links TRBV14 to TRBJ2-4, with D possibly being TRBD1 (5 bases). CDR3 size: 14 residues. V was pared by 4 bases and J by 4 bases, with 11 bases between. Germline V gene lookup returns CDR1 SGHDN and CDR2 FVKESK.

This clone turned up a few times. The CDR3 nucleotides read TGTGCCAGCAGCTTAGCAGCGGGTCGGGAGACCCAGTACTTC. This sequence encodes CASSLAAGRETQYF. The genes are TRBV7-9 and TRBJ2-5; D may be TRBD2 (6 bases). In germline, CDR1 is SEHNR, CDR2 FQNEAQ (reference sequence). V was trimmed by 0 bases and J by 5 bases, leaving 10 bases between them. The CDR3 is 14 residues long.

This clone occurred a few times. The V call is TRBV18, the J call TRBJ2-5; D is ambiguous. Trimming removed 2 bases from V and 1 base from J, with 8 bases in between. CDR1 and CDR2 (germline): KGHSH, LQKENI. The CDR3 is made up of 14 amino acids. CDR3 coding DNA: TGTGCCAGCTCACCATCAGCCACCCAAGAGACCCAGTACTTC. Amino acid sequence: CASSPSATQETQYF.

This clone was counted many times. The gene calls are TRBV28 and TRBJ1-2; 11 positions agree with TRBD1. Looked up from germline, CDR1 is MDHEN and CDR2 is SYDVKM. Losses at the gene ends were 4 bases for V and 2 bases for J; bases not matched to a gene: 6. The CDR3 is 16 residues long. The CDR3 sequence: CASSSGQGAVNYGYTF. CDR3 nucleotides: TGTGCCAGCAGTTCCGGACAGGGGGCCGTAAACTATGGCTACACCTTC.

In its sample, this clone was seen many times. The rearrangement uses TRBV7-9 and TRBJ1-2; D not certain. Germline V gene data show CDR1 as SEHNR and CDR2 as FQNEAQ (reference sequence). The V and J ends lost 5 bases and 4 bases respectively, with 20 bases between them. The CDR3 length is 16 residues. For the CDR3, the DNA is TGTGCCAGCAGCCGGGTAGATACCCAACAGACCTATGGCTACACCTTC. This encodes CASSRVDTQQTYGYTF.

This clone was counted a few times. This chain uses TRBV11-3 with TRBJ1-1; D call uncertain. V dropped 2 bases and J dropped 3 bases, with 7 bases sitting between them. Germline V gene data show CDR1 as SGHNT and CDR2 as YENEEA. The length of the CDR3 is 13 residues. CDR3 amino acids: CASSLTRDTEAFF. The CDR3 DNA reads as TGTGCCAGCAGCTTAACCAGAGACACTGAAGCTTTCTTT.

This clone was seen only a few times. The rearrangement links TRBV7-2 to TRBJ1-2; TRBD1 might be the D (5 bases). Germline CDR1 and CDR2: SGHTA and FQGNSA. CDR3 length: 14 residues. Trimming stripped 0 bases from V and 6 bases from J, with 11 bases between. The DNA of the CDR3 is TGTGCCAGCAGCTTAGCCACCGCAGGGCATGGCTACACCTTC. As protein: CASSLATAGHGYTF.

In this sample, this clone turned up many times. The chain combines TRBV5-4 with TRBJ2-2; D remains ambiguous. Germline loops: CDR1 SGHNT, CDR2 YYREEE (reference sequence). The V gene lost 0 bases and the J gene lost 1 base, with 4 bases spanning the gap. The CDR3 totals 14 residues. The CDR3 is CASSLGGNTGELFF. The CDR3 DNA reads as TGTGCCAGCAGCTTGGGAGGGAACACCGGGGAGCTGTTTTTT.

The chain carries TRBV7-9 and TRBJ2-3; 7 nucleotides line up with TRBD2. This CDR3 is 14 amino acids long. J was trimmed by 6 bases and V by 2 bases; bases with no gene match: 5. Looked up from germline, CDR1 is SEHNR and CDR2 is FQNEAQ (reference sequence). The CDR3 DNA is TGTGCCAGCAGCTTAACTAGCGTTACGGATACGCAGTATTTT. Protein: CASSLTSVTDTQYF. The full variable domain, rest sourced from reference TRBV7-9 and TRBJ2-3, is DTGVSQNPRHKITKRGQNVTFRCDPISEHNRLYWYRQTLGQGPEFLTYFQNEAQLEKSRLLSDRFSAERPKGSFSTLEIQRTEQGDSAMYLCASSLTSVTDTQYFGPGTRLTVL.

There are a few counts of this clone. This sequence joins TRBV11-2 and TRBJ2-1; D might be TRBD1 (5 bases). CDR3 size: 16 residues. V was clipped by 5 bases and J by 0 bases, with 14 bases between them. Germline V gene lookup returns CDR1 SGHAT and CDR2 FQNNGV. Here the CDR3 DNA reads TGTGCCAGCAGCACCAGACAGTCATCCTCCTACAATGAGCAGTTCTTC. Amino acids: CASSTRQSSSYNEQFF.

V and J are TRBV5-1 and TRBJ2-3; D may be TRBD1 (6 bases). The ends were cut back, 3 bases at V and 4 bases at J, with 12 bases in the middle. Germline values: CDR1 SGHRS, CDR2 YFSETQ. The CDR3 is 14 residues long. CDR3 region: CASSYGQRADTQYF. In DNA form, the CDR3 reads TGCGCCAGCAGCTACGGACAGAGGGCAGATACGCAGTATTTT.

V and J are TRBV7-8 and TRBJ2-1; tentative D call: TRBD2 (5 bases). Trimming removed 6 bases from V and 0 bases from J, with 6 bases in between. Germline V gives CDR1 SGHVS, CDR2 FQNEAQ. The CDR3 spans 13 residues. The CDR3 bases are TGTGCCAGCAGGGGGAGCTCCTACAATGAGCAGTTCTTC. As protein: CASRGSSYNEQFF.

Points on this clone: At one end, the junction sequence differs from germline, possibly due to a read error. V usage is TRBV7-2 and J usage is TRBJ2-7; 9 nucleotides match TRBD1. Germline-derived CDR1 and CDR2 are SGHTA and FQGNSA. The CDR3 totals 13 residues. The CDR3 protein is CASSLVTGGWKDF. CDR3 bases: TGTGCCAGCAGCTTGGTTACAGGGGGCTGGAAAGACTTC.

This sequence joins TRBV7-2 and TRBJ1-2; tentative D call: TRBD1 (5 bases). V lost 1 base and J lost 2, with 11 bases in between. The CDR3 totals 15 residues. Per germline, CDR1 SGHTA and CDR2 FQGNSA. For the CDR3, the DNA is TGTGCCAGCAGCTTAGTCAGGGCGGGGAACTATGGCTACACCTTC. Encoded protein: CASSLVRAGNYGYTF.

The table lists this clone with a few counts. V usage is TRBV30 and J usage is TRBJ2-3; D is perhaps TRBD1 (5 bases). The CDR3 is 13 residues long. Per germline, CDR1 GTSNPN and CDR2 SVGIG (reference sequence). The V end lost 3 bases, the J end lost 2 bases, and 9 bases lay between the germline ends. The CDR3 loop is CAWRSGYTDTQYF. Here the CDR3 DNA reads TGTGCCTGGAGGTCAGGGTACACAGATACGCAGTATTTT.

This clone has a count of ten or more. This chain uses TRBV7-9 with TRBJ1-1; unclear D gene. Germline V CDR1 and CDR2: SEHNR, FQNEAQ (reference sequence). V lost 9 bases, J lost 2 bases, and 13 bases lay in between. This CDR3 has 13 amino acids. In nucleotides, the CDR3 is TGTGCCAGTAGACCGAACAGCAACACTGAAGCTTTCTTT. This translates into CASRPNSNTEAFF.

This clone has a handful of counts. The DNA of the CDR3 is TGTGCCAGTTGGGCTGGAAACACCATATATTTT. Protein: CASWAGNTIYF. The chain carries TRBV6-6 and TRBJ1-3, with unresolved D. Trimming pared 9 bases from V and 2 bases from J, leaving 5 bases between. In germline, CDR1 is MNHNY, CDR2 SVGAGI (reference sequence). The CDR3 spans 11 residues.